The 16 T cell receptor beta chains listed next were all sequenced from one sample in a study of blood T cell repertoires in COVID-19. Produced via immunoSEQ multiplex PCR; TCRdb's table is partial and in-frame only. The sample has 95,000 to 150,000 clones, 70% to 75% seen once. Sequenced: peripheral blood. These TCRs come from a man older than 75 with COVID-19, enrolled during active disease.

The chain has TRBV7-8 and TRBJ2-2; D gene unclear. Trimming removed 5 bases from V and 2 bases from J, with 12 bases in between. The CDR3 runs 15 residues. CDR1 and CDR2 from the germline V gene are SGHVS and FQNEAQ. CDR3 DNA: TGTGCCAGCAGCCCCTTCCTAGTCAACACCGGGGAGCTGTTTTTT. Translating it yields CASSPFLVNTGELFF.

The chain is built from TRBV7-9 and TRBJ2-1; no clear D gene. The V gene lost 6 bases and the J gene lost 6 bases, with 15 bases spanning the gap. CDR1 and CDR2 from the germline V gene are SEHNR and FQNEAQ (reference sequence). The CDR3 consists of 14 residues. The CDR3 coding sequence is TGTGCCAGCAGTTCCACCTGGCAGTTCAATGAGCAGTTCTTC. It is translated as CASSSTWQFNEQFF.

CDR3 in DNA: TGTGCCAGCAGCCCAGGGGCTAGCGGGAGGGTGTACGAGCAGTACTTC. It codes for CASSPGASGRVYEQYF. The chain is built from TRBV4-2 and TRBJ2-7; 12 nucleotides match TRBD2. Germline CDR1 and CDR2: LGHNA and YNFKEQ. Trimming at V came to 4 bases and at J to 4 bases, leaving 8 bases not matched to a gene. This CDR3 spans 16 amino acids.

The chain has TRBV7-2 and TRBJ1-2; D possibly corresponds to TRBD1 (5 bases). Per the germline V gene, CDR1 is SGHTA and CDR2 is FQGNSA. The CDR3 has 14 residues. V was shortened by 6 bases and J by 8 bases, with 19 bases between the two germline ends. The CDR3: CASSRPGLTYGYTF. CDR3 bases: TGTGCCAGCAGTCGACCGGGACTAACATACGGCTACACCTTC.

This chain connects TRBV5-1 to TRBJ2-1, with 8 bases aligning to TRBD1. The V gene's germline CDR1 is SGHRS and CDR2 YFSETQ. This CDR3 contains 16 residues. J gave up 8 bases and V 0 bases, and 10 bases lay outside the gene matches. CDR3 DNA: TGCGCCAGCAGCTTGGGGGACAGGCGCCTTGTGGATGAGCAGTTCTTC. Amino acids: CASSLGDRRLVDEQFF.

The J gene is TRBJ2-7, the V gene TRBV12-5, with 7 bases lining up with TRBD1. The germline V gene encodes CDR1 LGHNT and CDR2 FRNRAP. The V segment lost 4 bases and the J segment 2 bases; nucleotides outside the gene matches: 5. The CDR3 extends over 14 amino acids. The CDR3: CASGSQGTTYEQYF. The CDR3 nucleotides read TGTGCTAGTGGTTCACAGGGGACGACCTACGAGCAGTACTTC.

CDR3 in DNA: TGCGCCAGCACCTCCTCGATGGCGGGAGGTCTTTACGAGCAGTACTTC. Protein product: CASTSSMAGGLYEQYF. This chain uses TRBV5-1 with TRBJ2-7; 8 bases align to TRBD2. This CDR3 has 16 amino acids. Germline V gives CDR1 SGHRS, CDR2 YFSETQ. V dropped 6 bases and J dropped 4; count of bases not matched to a gene: 15.

This clone is a singleton in its sample. V and J are TRBV7-8 and TRBJ1-5, with D perhaps matching TRBD1 (5 bases). The germline V gene has CDR1 SGHVS and CDR2 FQNEAQ. CDR3 size: 15 residues. The V gene lost 2 bases and the J gene lost 0 bases, with 8 bases spanning the gap. In DNA, the CDR3 is TGTGCCAGCAGCTTAAAGGGGTATAGCAATCAGCCCCAGCATTTT. It translates to CASSLKGYSNQPQHF.

A few counts support this clone. The DNA for the CDR3 is TGTGCCAGCAGCTTAGTCGCCGACAGCTTACCCTACAATGAGCAGTTCTTC. Translating it yields CASSLVADSLPYNEQFF. This chain links TRBV7-9 with TRBJ2-1, with D maybe TRBD1 (5 bases). CDR3 length equals 17 residues. From germline, CDR1 is SEHNR and CDR2 FQNEAQ (reference sequence). The V end lost 1 base, the J end lost 2 bases, and 15 bases lay between the germline ends.

This chain joins TRBV4-1 and TRBJ2-3; maybe TRBD2 (6 bases). Germline V lookup: CDR1 MGHRA, CDR2 YSYEKL. The CDR3 length is 18 residues. Trimming took 1 base from V and 4 from J, leaving 21 bases between them. This CDR3 reads CASSQVDGGTWEADTQYF. The CDR3 DNA is TGCGCCAGCAGCCAAGTTGACGGGGGTACATGGGAGGCAGATACGCAGTATTTT.

The rearrangement links TRBV5-1 to TRBJ2-7; weak D call: TRBD1 (5 bases). Germline-derived CDR1 and CDR2 are SGHRS and YFSETQ. The CDR3 runs to 14 residues. V lost 0 bases to trimming and J lost 1 base, with 8 bases between them. CDR3 loop: CASSLAGQSYEQYF. Here the CDR3 DNA reads TGCGCCAGCAGCTTGGCAGGGCAGTCCTACGAGCAGTACTTC.

The chain combines TRBV3-1 (or the pseudogene TRBV3-2) with TRBJ2-2; 10 bases line up with TRBD2. The V and J ends lost 2 bases and 5 bases, in that order; junction bases with no gene match: 2. In germline, CDR1 is LGHDT, CDR2 YNNKEL (reference sequence). The CDR3 length is 15 residues. This CDR3 is CASSQLTSGTGELFF. In nucleotides, the CDR3 is TGTGCCAGCAGCCAATTGACTAGCGGGACCGGGGAGCTGTTTTTT.

The CDR3 is CASSPSGRATDTQYF. CDR3 coding DNA: TGTGCCAGCAGTCCTTCGGGGAGGGCTACAGATACGCAGTATTTT. The chain joins TRBV28 to TRBJ2-3; 7 bases match TRBD2. The CDR3 covers 15 residues. Per the germline V gene, CDR1 is MDHEN and CDR2 is SYDVKM. V lost 5 bases to trimming and J lost 3 bases; unmatched junction nucleotides: 8.

V is TRBV7-3 and J is TRBJ2-6; perhaps TRBD2 as D (6 bases). The CDR3 length is 15 residues. With 5 bases removed from V and 0 bases from J, the gap between germline ends came to 8 bases. Germline V gene lookup returns CDR1 SGHTA and CDR2 FQGTGA. CDR3: CASSQGLSGANVLTF. The DNA for the CDR3 is TGTGCCAGCAGCCAGGGACTCTCTGGGGCCAACGTCCTGACTTTC.

The chain has TRBV30 and TRBJ1-1; maybe TRBD1 (5 bases). This CDR3 spans 15 amino acids. The V and J ends lost 1 base and 4 bases respectively, with 16 bases between them. CDR1 is GTSNPN and CDR2 is SVGIG in the germline V gene (reference sequence). In DNA, the CDR3 is TGTGCCTGGAGTGCCGGGGCTCTCGGGGGCACTGAAGCTTTCTTT. It is translated as CAWSAGALGGTEAFF.

The chain is built from TRBV5-8 and TRBJ1-4; D ambiguous. The CDR3 has 16 residues. Germline CDR1 reads SGHTS; CDR2 reads YDEGEE. Trimming shortened V by 4 bases and J by 2 bases, and 15 bases separated the two germline ends. The CDR3 reads CASSLGSMTTNEKLFF. The CDR3 DNA sequence: TGTGCCAGCAGCCTAGGGAGCATGACGACTAATGAAAAACTGTTTTTT. Based on the CDR3 plus reference TRBV5-8 and TRBJ1-4, the full variable domain is EAGVTQSPTHLIKTRGQQATLRCSPISGHTSVYWYQQALGLGLQFLLWYDEGEERNRGNFPPRFSGRQFPNYSSELNVNALELEDSALYLCASSLGSMTTNEKLFFGSGTQLSVL.